These 15 T cell receptor beta chains were all obtained from the same sample, sequenced in a study of T cell responses to AZD1222 COVID-19 vaccine. The data were produced by immunoSEQ multiplex PCR, yet TCRdb's version contains in-frame clones alone and is incomplete. Among tens of thousands of clones, 87% were seen once, and the ten largest hold 24%. Sample: peripheral blood, taken on day 0 of AZD1222 vaccination. Receptors originate from an adult in good health.

This clone was found once. The genes are TRBV27 and TRBJ2-1, with 7 nucleotides matching TRBD1. Trimming removed 6 bases from V and 0 bases from J; junction bases left unmatched: 8. Germline V gene data show CDR1 as MNHEY and CDR2 as SMNVEV (reference sequence). The CDR3 extends over 16 amino acids. The CDR3 DNA follows: TGTGCCAGCAGCCTCGACCGACAGGGCTCCTACAATGAGCAGTTCTTC. Encoded protein: CASSLDRQGSYNEQFF.

V is TRBV6-1 and J is TRBJ1-1; 11 nucleotides agree with TRBD1. This CDR3 has 17 amino acids. Germline values: CDR1 MNHNS, CDR2 SASEGT. V was pared by 3 bases and J by 1 base, with 7 bases of the junction left unmatched. This CDR3 is CASSEGRTGGWNTEAFF. The DNA for the CDR3 is TGTGCCAGCAGTGAGGGGAGGACAGGGGGCTGGAACACTGAAGCTTTCTTT.

The gene calls are TRBV7-3 and TRBJ2-3; D not resolved. Germline V lookup: CDR1 SGHTA, CDR2 FQGTGA. Trimming removed 1 base from V and 6 bases from J, with 5 bases in between. This CDR3 is 12 amino acids long. The CDR3 DNA sequence: TGTGCCAGCAGCTTAAATCGGGATACGCAGTATTTT. Its protein is CASSLNRDTQYF.

This chain links TRBV25-1 with TRBJ1-2; D not resolved. CDR1 MGHDK and CDR2 SYGVNS come from the germline V gene. Deletions cut 4 bases from V and 8 bases from J, with 14 bases between. The CDR3 contains 13 residues. The CDR3 nucleotides are TGTGCCAGCAGTGGGACCCAGTGGCGGGGCTACACCTTC. Translating gives CASSGTQWRGYTF.

The CDR3 region has the DNA TGTGCCAGCAGCGTAGGAAGGGGACAGGGTAATGGCTACACCTTC. It yields the protein CASSVGRGQGNGYTF. V gene TRBV9 combines with J gene TRBJ1-2; 9 nucleotides agree with TRBD1. In germline, CDR1 is SGDLS, CDR2 YYNGEE. After removal of 0 bases from V and 6 bases from J, the junction contained 6 bases not matched to a gene. The CDR3 is 15 amino acids.

This clone came up a few times. The CDR3, as DNA: TGTGCCAGCAGTTACTACGAGCAGTACTTC. This gives the protein CASSYYEQYF. This chain joins TRBV6-5 and TRBJ2-7, with D uncertain. V lost 1 base and J lost 5, with 0 bases in between. The CDR3 covers 10 residues. The germline V gene encodes CDR1 MNHEY and CDR2 SVGAGI.

The chain combines TRBV25-1 with TRBJ1-4, with unresolved D. V lost 7 bases and J lost 6, with 12 bases in between. Germline CDR1 and CDR2: MGHDK and SYGVNS. This CDR3 comprises 13 residues. CDR3 amino acids: CASTLGGDEKLFF. The CDR3 DNA sequence: TGTGCCAGCACTCTAGGTGGTGATGAAAAACTGTTTTTT.

This clone was counted once. The chain joins TRBV7-2 to TRBJ2-1, with D possibly TRBD1 on 6 matching bases. The germline CDR1 and CDR2 sequences are SGHTA and FQGNSA. The V gene lost 2 bases and the J gene lost 6 bases, with 14 bases spanning the gap. The CDR3 contains 15 residues. The CDR3 DNA reads TGTGCCAGCAGCTTAAACGTCCAGGGGCGCAATGAGCAGTTCTTC. It encodes CASSLNVQGRNEQFF.

This clone was seen a few times. The rearrangement uses TRBV11-2 and TRBJ1-2; tentatively, D is TRBD1 (6 bases). V lost 2 bases and J lost 8, with 12 bases in between. Germline CDR1 is SGHAT and CDR2 is FQNNGV. The CDR3 consists of 13 residues. The DNA of the CDR3 is TGTGCCAGCAGCTTACCCTTTAGGGGGGGCTACACCTTC. Translation gives CASSLPFRGGYTF.

The sample holds a few counts of this clone. The V call is TRBV27, the J call TRBJ2-7; D possibly matches TRBD1 or TRBD2 (5 bases each). The CDR3 sequence is 17 residues long. Trimming left V 2 bases short and J 0 bases short, with 17 bases between. Germline V CDR1 and CDR2: MNHEY, SMNVEV (reference sequence). Written as DNA, the CDR3 is TGTGCCAGCAGTTTACACCCCGGGGCGAGTACCTCCTACGAGCAGTACTTC. It yields the protein CASSLHPGASTSYEQYF.

The chain recombines TRBV6-5 with TRBJ1-4; possible D gene TRBD1, 5 bases. The CDR3 sequence is 14 residues long. Trimming removed 4 bases at V and 6 bases at J, with 12 bases between. Germline CDR1 is MNHEY and CDR2 is SVGAGI. CDR3 DNA: TGTGCCAGCAGTTTTACGGGGGGAGATGAAAAACTGTTTTTT. Its translation: CASSFTGGDEKLFF.

The chain employs TRBV11-2 and TRBJ1-1; tentative D call: TRBD1 (5 bases). Germline CDR1 is SGHAT and CDR2 is FQNNGV. The CDR3 extends over 12 amino acids. With 5 bases removed from V and 7 bases from J, the gap between germline ends came to 11 bases. CDR3 region: CASSARQFEAFF. DNA of the CDR3: TGTGCCAGCAGCGCCAGACAGTTTGAAGCTTTCTTT.

The chain carries TRBV3-1 (or the pseudogene TRBV3-2) and TRBJ2-7, with TRBD2 as a possible D gene (5 bases). The germline V gene has CDR1 LGHDT and CDR2 YNNKEL (reference sequence). The CDR3 is 15 amino acids. V lost 1 base and J 2 bases, leaving 12 bases between the germline ends. The CDR3 DNA reads TGTGCCAGCAGCCAAGCCTCCGGGAAGACCTACGAGCAGTACTTC. Its protein is CASSQASGKTYEQYF.

The chain combines TRBV30 with TRBJ1-6; possible D gene TRBD1, 5 bases. This CDR3 spans 13 amino acids. Germline V gene lookup returns CDR1 GTSNPN and CDR2 SVGIG (reference sequence). Trimming took off 5 bases at V and 8 bases at J, with 13 bases between the two ends. Here the CDR3 DNA reads TGTGCCTGGGGTTTGGGGGAGGATTCACCCCTCCACTTT. This gives the protein CAWGLGEDSPLHF. Variable domain in full (rest from reference TRBV30 and TRBJ1-6): SQTIHQWPATLVQPVGSPLSLECTVEGTSNPNLYWYRQAAGRGLQLLFYSVGIGQISSEVPQNLSASRPQDRQFILSSKKLLLSDSGFYLCAWGLGEDSPLHFGNGTRLTVT.

This CDR3 is CASSEGLNTEAFF. The CDR3 region has the DNA TGTGCCAGCAGTGAAGGGCTGAACACTGAAGCTTTCTTT. The chain is built from TRBV2 and TRBJ1-1; no firm D call. This CDR3 region has 13 residues. CDR1 SNHLY and CDR2 FYNNEI come from the germline V gene. V dropped 1 base and J dropped 0 bases, with 3 bases sitting between them.